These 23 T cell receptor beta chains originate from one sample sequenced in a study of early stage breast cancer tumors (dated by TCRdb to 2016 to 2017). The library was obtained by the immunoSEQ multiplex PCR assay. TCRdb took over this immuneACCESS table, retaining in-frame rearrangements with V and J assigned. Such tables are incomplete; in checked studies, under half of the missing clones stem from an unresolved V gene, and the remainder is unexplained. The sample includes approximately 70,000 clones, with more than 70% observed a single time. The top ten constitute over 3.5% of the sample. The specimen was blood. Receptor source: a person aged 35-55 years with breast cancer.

The CDR3 DNA reads as TGTGCCAGCAGTAGTTTAGGTGGCGGGGAGCTGTTTTTT. As protein: CASSSLGGGELFF. The chain recombines TRBV2 with TRBJ2-2; D is unclear. Germline V CDR1 and CDR2: SNHLY, FYNNEI. The V end lost 5 bases, the J end lost 7 bases, and 11 bases lay between the germline ends. CDR3 length equals 13 residues.

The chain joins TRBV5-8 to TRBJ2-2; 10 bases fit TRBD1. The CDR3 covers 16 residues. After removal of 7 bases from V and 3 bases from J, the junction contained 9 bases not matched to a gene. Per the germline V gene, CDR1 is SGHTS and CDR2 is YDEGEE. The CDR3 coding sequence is TGTGCCAGCCAGCTTTCCGGGACAGGGGACACCGGGGAGCTGTTTTTT. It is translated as CASQLSGTGDTGELFF.

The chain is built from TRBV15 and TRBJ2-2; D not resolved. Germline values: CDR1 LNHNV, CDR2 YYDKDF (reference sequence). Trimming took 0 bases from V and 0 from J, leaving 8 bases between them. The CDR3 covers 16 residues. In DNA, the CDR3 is TGTGCCACCAGCAGAGATCCGACTCCGAACACCGGGGAGCTGTTTTTT. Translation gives CATSRDPTPNTGELFF.

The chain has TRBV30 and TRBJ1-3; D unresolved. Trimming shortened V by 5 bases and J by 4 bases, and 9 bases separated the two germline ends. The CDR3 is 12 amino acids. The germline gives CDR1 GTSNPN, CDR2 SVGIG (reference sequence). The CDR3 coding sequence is TGTGCCTGGTCTACAGACGGAAACACCATATATTTT. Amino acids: CAWSTDGNTIYF.

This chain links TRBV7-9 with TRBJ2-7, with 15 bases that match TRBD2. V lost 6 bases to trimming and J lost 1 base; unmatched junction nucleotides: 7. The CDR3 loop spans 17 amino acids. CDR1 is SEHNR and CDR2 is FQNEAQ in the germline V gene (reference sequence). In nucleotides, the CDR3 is TGTGCCAGCAGTCCCGGGACTAGCGGGGGGCGTTCCTACGAGCAGTACTTC. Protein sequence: CASSPGTSGGRSYEQYF.

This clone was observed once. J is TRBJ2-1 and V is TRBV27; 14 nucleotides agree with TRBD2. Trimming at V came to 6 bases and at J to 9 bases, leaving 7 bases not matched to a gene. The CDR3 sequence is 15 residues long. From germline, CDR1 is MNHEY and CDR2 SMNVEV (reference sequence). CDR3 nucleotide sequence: TGTGCCAGCAGCATAGGGACTAGCGGGAGAGGTGAGCAGTTCTTC. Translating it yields CASSIGTSGRGEQFF.

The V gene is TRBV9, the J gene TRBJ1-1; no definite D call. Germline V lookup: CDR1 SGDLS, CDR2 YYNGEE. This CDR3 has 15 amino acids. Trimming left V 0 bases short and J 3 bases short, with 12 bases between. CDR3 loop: CASSVDDKSYTEAFF. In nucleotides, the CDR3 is TGTGCCAGCAGCGTAGACGACAAGTCTTACACTGAAGCTTTCTTT. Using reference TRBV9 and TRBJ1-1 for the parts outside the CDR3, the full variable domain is DSGVTQTPKHLITATGQRVTLRCSPRSGDLSVYWYQQSLDQGLQFLIQYYNGEERAKGNILERFSAQQFPDLHSELNLSSLELGDSALYFCASSVDDKSYTEAFFGQGTRLTVV.

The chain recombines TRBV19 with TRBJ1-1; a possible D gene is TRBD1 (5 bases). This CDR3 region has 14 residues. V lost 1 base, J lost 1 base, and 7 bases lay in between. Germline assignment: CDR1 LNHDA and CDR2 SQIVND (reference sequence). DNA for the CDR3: TGTGCCAGTAGTATAGTCAGGGAGAACACTGAAGCTTTCTTT. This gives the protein CASSIVRENTEAFF.

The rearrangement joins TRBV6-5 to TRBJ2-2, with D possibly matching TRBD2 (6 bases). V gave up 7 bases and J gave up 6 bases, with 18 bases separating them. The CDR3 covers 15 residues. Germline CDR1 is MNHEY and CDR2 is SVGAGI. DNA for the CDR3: TGTGCCAGCACCCAACGGGCGGGGCCGGCCGGGGAGCTGTTTTTT. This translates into CASTQRAGPAGELFF.

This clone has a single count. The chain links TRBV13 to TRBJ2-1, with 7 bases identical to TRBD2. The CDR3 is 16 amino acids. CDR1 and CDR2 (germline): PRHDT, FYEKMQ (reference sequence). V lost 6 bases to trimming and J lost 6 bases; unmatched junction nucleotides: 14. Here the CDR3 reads CASRARRTSLANEQFF. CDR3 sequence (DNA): TGTGCCAGCAGGGCTCGGAGGACTAGTCTTGCCAATGAGCAGTTCTTC.

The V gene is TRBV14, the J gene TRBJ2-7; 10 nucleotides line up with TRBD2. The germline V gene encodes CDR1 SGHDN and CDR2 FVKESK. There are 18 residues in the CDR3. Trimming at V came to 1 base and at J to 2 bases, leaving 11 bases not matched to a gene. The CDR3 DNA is TGTGCCAGCAGCCAAGGAGTAAGGGGAGCGGGAGGGGCCTACGAGCAGTACTTC. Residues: CASSQGVRGAGGAYEQYF.

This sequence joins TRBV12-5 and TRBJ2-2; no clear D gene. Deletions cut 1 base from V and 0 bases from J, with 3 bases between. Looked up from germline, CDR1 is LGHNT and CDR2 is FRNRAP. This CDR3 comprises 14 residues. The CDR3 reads CASGLDTNTGELFF. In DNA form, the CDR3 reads TGTGCTAGTGGTTTGGACACGAACACCGGGGAGCTGTTTTTT.

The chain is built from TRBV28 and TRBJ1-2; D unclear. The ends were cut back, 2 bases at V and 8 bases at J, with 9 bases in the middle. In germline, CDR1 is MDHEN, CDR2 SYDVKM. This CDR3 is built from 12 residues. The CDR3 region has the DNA TGTGCCAGCAGTTTAGTGGGAAACGGCTACACCTTC. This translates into CASSLVGNGYTF.

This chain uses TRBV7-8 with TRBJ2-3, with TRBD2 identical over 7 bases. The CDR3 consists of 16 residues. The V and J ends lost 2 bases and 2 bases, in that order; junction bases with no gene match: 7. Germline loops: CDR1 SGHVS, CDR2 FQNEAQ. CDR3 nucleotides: TGTGCCAGCAGCTTACGTCTAGCGGAAATCACAGATACGCAGTATTTT. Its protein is CASSLRLAEITDTQYF.

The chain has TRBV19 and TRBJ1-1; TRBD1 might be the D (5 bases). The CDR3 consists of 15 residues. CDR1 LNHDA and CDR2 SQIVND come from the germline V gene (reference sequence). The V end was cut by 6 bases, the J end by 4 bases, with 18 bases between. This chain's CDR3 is CASRSRVAGSTEAFF. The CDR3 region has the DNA TGTGCCAGTAGAAGTAGGGTAGCAGGGAGCACTGAAGCTTTCTTT.

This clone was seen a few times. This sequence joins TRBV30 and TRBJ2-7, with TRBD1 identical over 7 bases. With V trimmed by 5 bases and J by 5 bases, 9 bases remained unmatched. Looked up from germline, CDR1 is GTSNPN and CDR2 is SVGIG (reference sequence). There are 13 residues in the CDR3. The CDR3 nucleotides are TGTGCCTGGGCTAAGACAGGGTTCGACGAGCAGTACTTC. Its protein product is CAWAKTGFDEQYF.

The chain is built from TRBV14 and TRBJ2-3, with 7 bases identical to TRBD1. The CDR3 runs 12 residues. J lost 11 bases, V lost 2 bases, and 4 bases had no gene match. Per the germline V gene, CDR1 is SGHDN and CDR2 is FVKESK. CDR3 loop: CASSQQGVRQYF. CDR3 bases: TGTGCCAGCAGCCAACAGGGGGTAAGGCAGTATTTT.

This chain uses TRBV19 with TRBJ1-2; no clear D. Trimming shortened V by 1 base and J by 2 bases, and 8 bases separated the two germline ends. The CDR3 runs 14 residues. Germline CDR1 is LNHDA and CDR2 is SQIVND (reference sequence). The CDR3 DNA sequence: TGTGCCAGTAGTATAGGAACCTTCAACTATGGCTACACCTTC. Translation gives CASSIGTFNYGYTF.

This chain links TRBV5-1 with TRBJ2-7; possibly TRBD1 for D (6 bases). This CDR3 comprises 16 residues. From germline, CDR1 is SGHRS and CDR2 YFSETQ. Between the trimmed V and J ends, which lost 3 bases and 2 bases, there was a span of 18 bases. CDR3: CASSWGQLERAYEQYF. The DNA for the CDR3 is TGCGCCAGCAGCTGGGGGCAACTAGAGAGAGCCTACGAGCAGTACTTC.

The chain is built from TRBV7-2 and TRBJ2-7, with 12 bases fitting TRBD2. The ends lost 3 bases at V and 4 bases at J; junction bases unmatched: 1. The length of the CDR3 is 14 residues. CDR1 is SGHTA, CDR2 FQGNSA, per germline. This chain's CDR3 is CASSLTSGGYEQYF. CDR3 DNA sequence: TGTGCCAGCAGCTTGACTAGCGGGGGTTACGAGCAGTACTTC.

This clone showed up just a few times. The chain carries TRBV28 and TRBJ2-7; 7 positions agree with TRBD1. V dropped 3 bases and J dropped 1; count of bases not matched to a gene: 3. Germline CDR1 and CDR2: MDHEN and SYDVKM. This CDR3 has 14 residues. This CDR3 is CASSLDRRSYEQYF. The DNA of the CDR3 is TGTGCCAGCAGTTTGGACAGGCGGTCCTACGAGCAGTACTTC. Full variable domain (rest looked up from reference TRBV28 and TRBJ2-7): DVKVTQSSRYLVKRTGEKVFLECVQDMDHENMFWYRQDPGLGLRLIYFSYDVKMKEKGDIPEGYSVSREKKERFSLILESASTNQTSMYLCASSLDRRSYEQYFGPGTRLTVT.

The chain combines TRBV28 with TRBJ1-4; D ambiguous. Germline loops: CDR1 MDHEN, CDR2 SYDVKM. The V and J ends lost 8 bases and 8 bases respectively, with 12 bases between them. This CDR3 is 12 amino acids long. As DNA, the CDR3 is TGTGCCAGCCGCGAAGGGTGGGAAAAACTGTTTTTT. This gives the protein CASREGWEKLFF.

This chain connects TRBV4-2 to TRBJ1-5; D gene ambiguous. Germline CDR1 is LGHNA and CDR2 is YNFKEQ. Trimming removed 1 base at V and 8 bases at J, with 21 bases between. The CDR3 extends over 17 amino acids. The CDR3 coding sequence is TGTGCCAGCAGCCAAGCCGGTCTCGCCGTTCCAGCGGAGCCCCAGCATTTT. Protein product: CASSQAGLAVPAEPQHF.